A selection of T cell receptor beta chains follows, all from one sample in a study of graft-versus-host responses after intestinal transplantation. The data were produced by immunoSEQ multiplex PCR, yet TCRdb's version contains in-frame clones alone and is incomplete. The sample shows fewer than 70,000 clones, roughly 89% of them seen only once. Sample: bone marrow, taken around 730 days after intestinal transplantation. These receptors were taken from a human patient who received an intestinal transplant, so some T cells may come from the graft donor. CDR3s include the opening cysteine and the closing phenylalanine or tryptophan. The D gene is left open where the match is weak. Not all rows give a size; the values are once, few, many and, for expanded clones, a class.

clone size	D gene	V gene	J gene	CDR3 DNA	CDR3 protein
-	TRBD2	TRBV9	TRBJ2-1	TGTGCCAGCAGCGCCGCGGGAGGGGGCTACAATGAGCAGTTCTTC	CASSAAGGGYNEQFF
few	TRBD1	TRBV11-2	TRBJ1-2	TGTGCCAGCAGCTCACCTGACAGGGTTGGAGGCTACACCTTC	CASSSPDRVGGYTF
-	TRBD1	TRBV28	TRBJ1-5	TGTGCCAGCAGTTTATATAGGGACAGTCAAAATCAGCCCCAGCATTTT	CASSLYRDSQNQPQHF
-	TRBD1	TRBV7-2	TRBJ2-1	TGTGCCAGCAGCTTAGCAGGGGGCTGGAATGAGCAGTTCTTC	CASSLAGGWNEQFF
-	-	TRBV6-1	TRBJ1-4	TGTGCCAGCAGTGCGGGACTCGAAAAACTGTTTTTT	CASSAGLEKLFF
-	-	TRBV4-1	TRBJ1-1	TGCGCCAGCAGCCAAGAAGGTTGGTCTGAAGCTTTCTTT	CASSQEGWSEAFF
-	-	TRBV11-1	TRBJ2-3	TGTGCCAGCAGCTTATCCTCTGTCGGCCGAGATACGCAGTATTTT	CASSLSSVGRDTQYF
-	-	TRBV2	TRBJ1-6	TGTGCCAGCAGTGAAGCTCCCGATAATTCACCCCTCCACTTT	CASSEAPDNSPLHF
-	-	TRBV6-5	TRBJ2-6	TGTGCCAGCCTCGCCTTAGGGGCCAACGTCCTGACTTTC	CASLALGANVLTF
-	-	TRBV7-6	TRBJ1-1	TGTGCCAGCAGCCCTTCTATGGGGGTTGAGGCTTTCTTT	CASSPSMGVEAFF